Reported below is one T cell receptor beta chain. Method: immunoSEQ multiplex PCR; TCRdb's copy keeps in-frame clones and lacks some. Among some 70,000 clones listed, roughly 84% were seen once. The sample belongs to a study of blood T cell repertoires in COVID-19. About the research overall: There were acute and convalescent COVID-19 samples, and they came from the United States, Italy and Spain. The analysed material was cDNA or gDNA that came from T cells, B-cell-depleted T cells, or PBMCs.

This CDR3 has 13 residues. Germline CDR1 SNHLY, CDR2 FYNNEI. Trimming pared 5 bases from V and 4 bases from J, leaving 9 bases between. The sample was peripheral blood. The sequence was collected from a man of 80 years or more with acute or convalescent COVID-19. The chain joins TRBV2 to TRBJ2-1; TRBD1 might be the D (5 bases). CDR3 loop: CASSWTRYNEQFF. The CDR3 DNA is TGTGCCAGCAGTTGGACACGGTACAATGAGCAGTTCTTC.